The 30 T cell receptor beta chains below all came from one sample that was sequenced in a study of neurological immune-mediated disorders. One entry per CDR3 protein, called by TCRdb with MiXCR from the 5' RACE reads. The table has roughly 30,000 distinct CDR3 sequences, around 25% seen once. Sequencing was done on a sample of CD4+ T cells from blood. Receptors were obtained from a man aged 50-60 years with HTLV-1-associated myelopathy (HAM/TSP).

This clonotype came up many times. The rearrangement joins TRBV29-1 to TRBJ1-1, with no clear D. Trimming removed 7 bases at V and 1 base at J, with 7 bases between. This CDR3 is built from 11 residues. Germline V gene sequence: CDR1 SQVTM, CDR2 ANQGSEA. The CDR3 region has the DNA TGCAGCGCCACTACGAACACTGAAGCTTTCTTT. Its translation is CSATTNTEAFF.

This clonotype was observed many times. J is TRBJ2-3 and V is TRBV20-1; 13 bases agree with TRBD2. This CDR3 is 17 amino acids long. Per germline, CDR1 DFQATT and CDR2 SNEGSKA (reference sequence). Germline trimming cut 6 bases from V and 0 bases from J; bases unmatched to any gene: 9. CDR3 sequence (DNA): TGCAGTGCCCCCCGACTAGCGGGGGGATCTAGCACAGATACGCAGTATTTT. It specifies CSAPRLAGGSSTDTQYF.

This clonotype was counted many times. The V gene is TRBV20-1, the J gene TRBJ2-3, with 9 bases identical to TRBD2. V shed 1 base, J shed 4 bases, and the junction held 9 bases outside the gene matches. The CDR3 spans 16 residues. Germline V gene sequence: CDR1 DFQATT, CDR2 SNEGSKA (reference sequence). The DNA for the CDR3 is TGCAGTGCTAGAGGGCTTTCGGCGGGAGGGTCAGATACGCAGTATTTT. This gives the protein CSARGLSAGGSDTQYF.

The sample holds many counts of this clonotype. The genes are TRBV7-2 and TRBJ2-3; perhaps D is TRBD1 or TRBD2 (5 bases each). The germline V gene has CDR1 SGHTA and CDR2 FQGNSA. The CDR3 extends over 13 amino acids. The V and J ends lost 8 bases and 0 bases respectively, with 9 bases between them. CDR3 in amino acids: CASQGASTDTQYF. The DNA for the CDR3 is TGTGCCAGCCAGGGAGCGAGCACAGATACGCAGTATTTT.

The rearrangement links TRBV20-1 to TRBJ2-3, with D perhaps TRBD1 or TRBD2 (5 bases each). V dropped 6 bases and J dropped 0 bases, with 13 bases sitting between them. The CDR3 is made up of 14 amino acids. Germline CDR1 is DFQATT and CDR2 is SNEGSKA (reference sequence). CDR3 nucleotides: TGCAGTGCCTTGGGGACCGCTAGCACAGATACGCAGTATTTT. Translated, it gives CSALGTASTDTQYF.

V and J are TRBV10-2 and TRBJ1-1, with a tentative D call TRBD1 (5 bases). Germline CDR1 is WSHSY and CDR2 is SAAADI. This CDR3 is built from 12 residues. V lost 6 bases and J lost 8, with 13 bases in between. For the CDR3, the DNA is TGCGCCAGCAGAGACAGTTCTACAGAAGCTTTCTTT. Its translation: CASRDSSTEAFF.

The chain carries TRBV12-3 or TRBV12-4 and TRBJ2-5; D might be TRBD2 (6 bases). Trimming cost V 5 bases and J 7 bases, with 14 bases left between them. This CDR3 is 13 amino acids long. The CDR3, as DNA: TGTGCCAGCAGTCGGGCGGGGCCAGGGACCCAGTACTTC. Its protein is CASSRAGPGTQYF.

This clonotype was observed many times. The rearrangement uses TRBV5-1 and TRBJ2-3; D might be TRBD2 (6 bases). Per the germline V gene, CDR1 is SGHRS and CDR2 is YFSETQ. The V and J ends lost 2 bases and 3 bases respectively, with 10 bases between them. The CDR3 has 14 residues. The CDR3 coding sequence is TGCGCCAGCAGCTTCGGCGGGAATACAGATACGCAGTATTTT. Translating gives CASSFGGNTDTQYF. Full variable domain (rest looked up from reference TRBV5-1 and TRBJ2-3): KAGVTQTPRYLIKTRGQQVTLSCSPISGHRSVSWYQQTPGQGLQFLFEYFSETQRNKGNFPGRFSGRQFSNSRSEMNVSTLELGDSALYLCASSFGGNTDTQYFGPGTRLTVL.

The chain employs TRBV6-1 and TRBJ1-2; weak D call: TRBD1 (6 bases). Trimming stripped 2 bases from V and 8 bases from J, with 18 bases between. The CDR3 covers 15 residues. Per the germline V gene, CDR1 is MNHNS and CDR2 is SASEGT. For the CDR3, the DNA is TGTGCCAGCAGTGAACCAGGGGCCCTGGAGCGCGGCTACACCTTC. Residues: CASSEPGALERGYTF.

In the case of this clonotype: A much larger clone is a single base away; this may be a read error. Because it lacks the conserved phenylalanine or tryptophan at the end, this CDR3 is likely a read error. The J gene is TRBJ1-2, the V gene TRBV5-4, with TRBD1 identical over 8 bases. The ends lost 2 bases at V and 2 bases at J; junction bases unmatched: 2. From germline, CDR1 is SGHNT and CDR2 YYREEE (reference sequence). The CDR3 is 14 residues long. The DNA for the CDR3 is TGTGCCAGCAGCTTAAACAGGGGGAACTATGGCTACACCTTA. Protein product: CASSLNRGNYGYTL.

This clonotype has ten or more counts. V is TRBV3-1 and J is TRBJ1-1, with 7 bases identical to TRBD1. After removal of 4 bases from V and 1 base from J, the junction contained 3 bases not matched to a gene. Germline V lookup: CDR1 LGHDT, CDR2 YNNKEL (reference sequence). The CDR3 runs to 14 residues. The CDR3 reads CASSRTGRNTEAFF. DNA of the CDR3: TGTGCCAGCAGCCGGACAGGCCGGAACACTGAAGCTTTCTTT.

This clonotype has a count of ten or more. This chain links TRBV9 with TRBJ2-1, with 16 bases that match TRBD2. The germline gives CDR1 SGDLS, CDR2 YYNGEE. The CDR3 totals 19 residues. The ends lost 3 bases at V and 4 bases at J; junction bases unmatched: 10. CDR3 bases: TGTGCCAGCAGCGAACCGTACGGGACTAGCGGGAGGGCTTACAATGAGCAGTTCTTC. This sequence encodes CASSEPYGTSGRAYNEQFF. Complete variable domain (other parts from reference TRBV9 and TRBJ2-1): DSGVTQTPKHLITATGQRVTLRCSPRSGDLSVYWYQQSLDQGLQFLIQYYNGEERAKGNILERFSAQQFPDLHSELNLSSLELGDSALYFCASSEPYGTSGRAYNEQFFGPGTRLTVL.

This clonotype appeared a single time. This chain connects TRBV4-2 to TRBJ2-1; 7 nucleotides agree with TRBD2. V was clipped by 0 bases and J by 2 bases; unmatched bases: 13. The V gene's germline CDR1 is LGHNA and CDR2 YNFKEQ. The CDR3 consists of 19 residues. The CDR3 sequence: CASSQEARGRGSTYNEQFF. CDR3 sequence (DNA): TGTGCCAGCAGCCAAGAGGCGCGAGGGCGGGGGTCAACCTACAATGAGCAGTTCTTC.

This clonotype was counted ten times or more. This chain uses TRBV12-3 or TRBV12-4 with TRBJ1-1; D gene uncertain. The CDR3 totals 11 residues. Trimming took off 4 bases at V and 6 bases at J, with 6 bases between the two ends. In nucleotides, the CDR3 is TGTGCCAGCAGTTGGGCTTCTGAAGCTTTCTTT. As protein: CASSWASEAFF.

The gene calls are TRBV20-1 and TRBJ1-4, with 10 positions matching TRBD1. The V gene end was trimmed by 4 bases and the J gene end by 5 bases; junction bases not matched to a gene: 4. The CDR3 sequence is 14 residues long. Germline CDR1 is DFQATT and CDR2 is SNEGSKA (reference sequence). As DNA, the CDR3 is TGCAGTGCTACTCCGGGACAGGGGAATGAAAAACTGTTTTTT. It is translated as CSATPGQGNEKLFF.

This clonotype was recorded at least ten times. The CDR3 coding sequence is TGCAGTGCTGCCCTAGGACCTATGAATCAGCCCCAGCATTTT. This codes for CSAALGPMNQPQHF. J is TRBJ1-5 and V is TRBV20-1; D is unclear. V lost 5 bases and J 4 bases, leaving 15 bases between the germline ends. The CDR3 consists of 14 residues. Looked up from germline, CDR1 is DFQATT and CDR2 is SNEGSKA (reference sequence).

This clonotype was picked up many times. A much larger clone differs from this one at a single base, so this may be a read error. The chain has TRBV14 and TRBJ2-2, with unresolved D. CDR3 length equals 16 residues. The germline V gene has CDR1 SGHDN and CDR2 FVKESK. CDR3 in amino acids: CANSQVNWWTTGELFF. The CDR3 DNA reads TGTGCCAACAGCCAAGTCAATTGGTGGACCACCGGGGAGCTGTTTTTT.

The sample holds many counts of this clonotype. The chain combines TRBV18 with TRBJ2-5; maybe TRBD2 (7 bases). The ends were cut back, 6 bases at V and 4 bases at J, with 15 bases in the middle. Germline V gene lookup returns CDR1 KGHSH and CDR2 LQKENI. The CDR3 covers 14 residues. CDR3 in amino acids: CASSPGGPPETQYF. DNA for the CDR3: TGTGCCAGCTCGCCCGGGGGGCCCCCAGAGACCCAGTACTTC.

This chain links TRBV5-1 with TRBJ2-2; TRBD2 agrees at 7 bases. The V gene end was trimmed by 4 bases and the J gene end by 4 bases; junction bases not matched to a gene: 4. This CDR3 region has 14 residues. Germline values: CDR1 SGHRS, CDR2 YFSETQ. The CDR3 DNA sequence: TGCGCCAGCAGCCCGGGAGGTGGCACCGGGGAGCTGTTTTTT. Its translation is CASSPGGGTGELFF.

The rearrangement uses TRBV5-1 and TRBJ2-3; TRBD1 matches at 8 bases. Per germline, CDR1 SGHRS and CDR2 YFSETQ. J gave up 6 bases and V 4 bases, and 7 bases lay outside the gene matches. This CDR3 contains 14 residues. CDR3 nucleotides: TGCGCCAGCAGCCCCATGACAGGGGTGGATACGCAGTATTTT. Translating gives CASSPMTGVDTQYF. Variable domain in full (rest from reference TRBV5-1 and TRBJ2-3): KAGVTQTPRYLIKTRGQQVTLSCSPISGHRSVSWYQQTPGQGLQFLFEYFSETQRNKGNFPGRFSGRQFSNSRSEMNVSTLELGDSALYLCASSPMTGVDTQYFGPGTRLTVL.

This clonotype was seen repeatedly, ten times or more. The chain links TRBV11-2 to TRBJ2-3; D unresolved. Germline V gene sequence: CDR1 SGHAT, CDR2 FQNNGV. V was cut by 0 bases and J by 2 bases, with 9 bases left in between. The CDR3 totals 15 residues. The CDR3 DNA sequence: TGTGCCAGCAGCTTAGATGTTCAACCCACAGATACGCAGTATTTT. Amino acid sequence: CASSLDVQPTDTQYF.

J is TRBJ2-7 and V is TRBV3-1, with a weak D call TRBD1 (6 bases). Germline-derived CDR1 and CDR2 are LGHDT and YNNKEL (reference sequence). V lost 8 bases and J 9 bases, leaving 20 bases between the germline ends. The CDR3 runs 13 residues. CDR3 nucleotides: TGTGCCAGCTCCGGACAGTTGGACTTTCGGCAGTACTTC. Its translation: CASSGQLDFRQYF.

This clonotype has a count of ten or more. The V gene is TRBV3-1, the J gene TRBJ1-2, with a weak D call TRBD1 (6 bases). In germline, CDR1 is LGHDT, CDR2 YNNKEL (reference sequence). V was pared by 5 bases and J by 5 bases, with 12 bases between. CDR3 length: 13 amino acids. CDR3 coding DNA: TGTGCCAGCAGCTCTCGGACAGATTATGGCTACACCTTC. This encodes CASSSRTDYGYTF.

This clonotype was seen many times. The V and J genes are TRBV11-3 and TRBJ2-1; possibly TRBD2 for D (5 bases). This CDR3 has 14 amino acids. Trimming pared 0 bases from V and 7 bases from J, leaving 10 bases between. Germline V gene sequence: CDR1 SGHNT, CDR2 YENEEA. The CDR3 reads CASSLEAGENEQFF. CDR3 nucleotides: TGTGCCAGCAGCTTAGAGGCGGGTGAGAATGAGCAGTTCTTC.

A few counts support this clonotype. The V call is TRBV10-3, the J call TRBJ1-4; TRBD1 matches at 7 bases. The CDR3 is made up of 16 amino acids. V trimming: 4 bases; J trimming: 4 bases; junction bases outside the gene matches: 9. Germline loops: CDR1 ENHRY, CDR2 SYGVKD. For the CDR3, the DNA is TGTGCCATCAGTGCCGGTCCGGGACAGCTTAATGAAAAACTGTTTTTT. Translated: CAISAGPGQLNEKLFF.

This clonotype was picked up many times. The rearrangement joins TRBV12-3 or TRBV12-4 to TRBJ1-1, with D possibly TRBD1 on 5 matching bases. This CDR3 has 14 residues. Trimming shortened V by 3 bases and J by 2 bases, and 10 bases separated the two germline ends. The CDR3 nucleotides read TGTGCCAGCAGTTTCACAGGTACAAACACTGAAGCTTTCTTT. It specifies CASSFTGTNTEAFF.

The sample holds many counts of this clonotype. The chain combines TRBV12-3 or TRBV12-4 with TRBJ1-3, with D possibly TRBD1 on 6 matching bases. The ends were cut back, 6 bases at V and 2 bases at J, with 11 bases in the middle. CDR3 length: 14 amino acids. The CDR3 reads CASRPGGPGNTIYF. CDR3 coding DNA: TGTGCCAGCAGGCCGGGGGGGCCTGGAAACACCATATATTTT.

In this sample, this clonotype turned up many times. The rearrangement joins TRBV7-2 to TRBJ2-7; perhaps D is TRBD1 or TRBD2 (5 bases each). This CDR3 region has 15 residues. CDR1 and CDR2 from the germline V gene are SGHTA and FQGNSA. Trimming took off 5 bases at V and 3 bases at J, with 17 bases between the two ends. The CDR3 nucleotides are TGTGCCAGCAGCAGGGGTTACGGGGAAATCTACGAGCAGTACTTC. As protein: CASSRGYGEIYEQYF.

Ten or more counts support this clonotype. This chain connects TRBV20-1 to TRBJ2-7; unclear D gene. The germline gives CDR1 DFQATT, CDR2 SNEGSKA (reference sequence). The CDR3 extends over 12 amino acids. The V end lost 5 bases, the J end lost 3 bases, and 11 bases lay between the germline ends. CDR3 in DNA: TGCAGTGCTCCCCGGGTAGGCTACGAGCAGTACTTC. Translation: CSAPRVGYEQYF.

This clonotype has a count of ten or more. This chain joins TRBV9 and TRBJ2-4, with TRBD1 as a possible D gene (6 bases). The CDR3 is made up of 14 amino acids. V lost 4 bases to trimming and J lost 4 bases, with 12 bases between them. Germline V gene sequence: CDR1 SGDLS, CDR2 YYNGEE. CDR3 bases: TGTGCCAGCAGCCCTCGGACAGCGAAAAACATTCAGTACTTC. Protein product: CASSPRTAKNIQYF.